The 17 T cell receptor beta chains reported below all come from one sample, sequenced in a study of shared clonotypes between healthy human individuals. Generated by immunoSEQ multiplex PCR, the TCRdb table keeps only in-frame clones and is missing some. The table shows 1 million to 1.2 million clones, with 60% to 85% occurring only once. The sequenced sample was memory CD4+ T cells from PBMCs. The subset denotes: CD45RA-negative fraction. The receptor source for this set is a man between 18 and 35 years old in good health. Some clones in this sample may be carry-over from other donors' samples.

The CDR3 sequence is CASSAGLDDEQFF. The CDR3 DNA reads as TGTGCCAGCAGTGCCGGACTAGATGATGAGCAGTTCTTC. The V call is TRBV25-1, the J call TRBJ2-1; 7 bases are shared with TRBD2. Trimming removed 4 bases from V and 8 bases from J; junction bases left unmatched: 5. Germline CDR1 reads MGHDK; CDR2 reads SYGVNS. CDR3 length: 13 amino acids. Full variable domain (remainder filled in from reference TRBV25-1 and TRBJ2-1): EADIYQTPRYLVIGTGKKITLECSQTMGHDKMYWYQQDPGMELHLIHYSYGVNSTEKGDLSSESTVSRIRTEHFPLTLESARPSHTSQYLCASSAGLDDEQFFGPGTRLTVL.

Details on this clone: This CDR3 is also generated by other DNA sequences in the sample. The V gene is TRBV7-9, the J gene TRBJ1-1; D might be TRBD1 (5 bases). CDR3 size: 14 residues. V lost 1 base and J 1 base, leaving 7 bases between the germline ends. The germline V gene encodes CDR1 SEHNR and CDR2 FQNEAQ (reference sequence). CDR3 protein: CASSLVRGNTEAFF. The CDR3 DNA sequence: TGTGCCAGCAGCTTAGTTAGGGGGAACACTGAAGCTTTCTTT.

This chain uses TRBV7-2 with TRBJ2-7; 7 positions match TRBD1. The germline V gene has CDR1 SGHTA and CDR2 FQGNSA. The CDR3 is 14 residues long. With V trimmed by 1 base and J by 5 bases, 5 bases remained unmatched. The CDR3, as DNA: TGTGCCAGCAGCTTAGGCGGACAGGCGGACGAGCAGTACTTC. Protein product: CASSLGGQADEQYF.

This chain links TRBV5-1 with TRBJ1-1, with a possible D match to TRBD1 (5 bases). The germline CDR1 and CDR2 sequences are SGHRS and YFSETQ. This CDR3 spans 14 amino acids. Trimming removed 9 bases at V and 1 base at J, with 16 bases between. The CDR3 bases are TGCGCCACCCAAATCGCAACAGGGAACACTGAAGCTTTCTTT. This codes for CATQIATGNTEAFF.

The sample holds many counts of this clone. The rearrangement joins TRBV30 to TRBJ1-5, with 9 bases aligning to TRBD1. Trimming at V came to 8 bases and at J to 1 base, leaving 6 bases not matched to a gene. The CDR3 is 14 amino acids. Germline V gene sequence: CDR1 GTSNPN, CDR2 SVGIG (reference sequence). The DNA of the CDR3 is TGTGCCGCCCGGACAGGGGTCAGCAATCAGCCCCAGCATTTT. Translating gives CAARTGVSNQPQHF.

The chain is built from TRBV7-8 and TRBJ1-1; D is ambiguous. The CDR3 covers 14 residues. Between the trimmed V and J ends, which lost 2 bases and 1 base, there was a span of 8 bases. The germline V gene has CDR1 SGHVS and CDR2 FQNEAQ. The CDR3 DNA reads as TGTGCCAGCAGCTTAATCTCGGGGAACACTGAAGCTTTCTTT. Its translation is CASSLISGNTEAFF.

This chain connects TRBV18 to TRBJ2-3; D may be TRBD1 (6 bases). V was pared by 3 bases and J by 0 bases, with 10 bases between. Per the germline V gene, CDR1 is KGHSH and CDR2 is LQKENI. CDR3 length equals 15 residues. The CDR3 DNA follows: TGTGCCAGCTCACCGGGACATGGAAGCACAGATACGCAGTATTTT. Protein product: CASSPGHGSTDTQYF.

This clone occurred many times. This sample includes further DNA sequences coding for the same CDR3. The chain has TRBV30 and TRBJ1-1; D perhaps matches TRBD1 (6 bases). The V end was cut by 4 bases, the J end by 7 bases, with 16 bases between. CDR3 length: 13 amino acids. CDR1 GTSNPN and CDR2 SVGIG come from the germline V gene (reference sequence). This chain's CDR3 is CAWTRQKDSEAFF. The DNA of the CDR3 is TGTGCCTGGACCAGGCAGAAGGACAGTGAAGCTTTCTTT.

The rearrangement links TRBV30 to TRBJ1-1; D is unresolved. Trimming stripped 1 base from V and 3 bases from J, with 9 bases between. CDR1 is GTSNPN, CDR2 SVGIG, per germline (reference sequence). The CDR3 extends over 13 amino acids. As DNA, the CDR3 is TGTGCCTGGAGTGGAGGGTTTTACACTGAAGCTTTCTTT. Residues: CAWSGGFYTEAFF.

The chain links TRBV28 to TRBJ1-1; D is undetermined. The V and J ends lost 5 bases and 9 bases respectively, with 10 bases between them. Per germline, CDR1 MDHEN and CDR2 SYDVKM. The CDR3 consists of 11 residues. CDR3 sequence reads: CASSAAYKAFF. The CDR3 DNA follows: TGTGCCAGCAGTGCCGCATATAAAGCTTTCTTT.

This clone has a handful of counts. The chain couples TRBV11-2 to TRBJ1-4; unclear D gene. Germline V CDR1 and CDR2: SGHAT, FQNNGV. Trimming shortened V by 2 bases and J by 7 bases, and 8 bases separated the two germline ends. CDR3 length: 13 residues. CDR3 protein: CASSLRVGEKLFF. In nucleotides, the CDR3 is TGTGCCAGCAGCTTAAGGGTTGGTGAAAAACTGTTTTTT. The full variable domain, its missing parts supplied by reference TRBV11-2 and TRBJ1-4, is EAGVAQSPRYKIIEKRQSVAFWCNPISGHATLYWYQQILGQGPKLLIQFQNNGVVDDSQLPKDRFSAERLKGVDSTLKIQPAKLEDSAVYLCASSLRVGEKLFFGSGTQLSVL.

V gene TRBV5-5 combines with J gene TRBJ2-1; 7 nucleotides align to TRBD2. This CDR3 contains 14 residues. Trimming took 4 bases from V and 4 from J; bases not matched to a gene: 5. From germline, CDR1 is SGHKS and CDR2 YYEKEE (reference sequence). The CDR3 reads CASSKRAGYNEQFF. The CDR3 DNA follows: TGTGCCAGCAGCAAGAGAGCGGGGTACAATGAGCAGTTCTTC.

Written as DNA, the CDR3 is TGTGCCAGCAGCTCAGGACTAGCGGGGCTCACAGATACGCAGTATTTT. Its translation is CASSSGLAGLTDTQYF. The chain combines TRBV5-8 with TRBJ2-3; 12 nucleotides align to TRBD2. Germline CDR1 reads SGHTS; CDR2 reads YDEGEE. V trimming: 3 bases; J trimming: 2 bases; junction bases outside the gene matches: 4. The CDR3 length is 16 residues.

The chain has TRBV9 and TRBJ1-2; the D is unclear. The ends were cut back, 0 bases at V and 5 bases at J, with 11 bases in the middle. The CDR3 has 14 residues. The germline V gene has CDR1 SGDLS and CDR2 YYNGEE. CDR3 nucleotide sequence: TGTGCCAGCAGCGTAGACGGGGATCTATATGGCTACACCTTC. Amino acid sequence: CASSVDGDLYGYTF.

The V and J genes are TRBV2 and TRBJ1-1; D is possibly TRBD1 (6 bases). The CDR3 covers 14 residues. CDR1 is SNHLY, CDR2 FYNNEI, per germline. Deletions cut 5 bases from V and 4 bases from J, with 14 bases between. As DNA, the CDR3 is TGTGCCAGCAGTAAGATGCGGGGGGCCACTGAAGCTTTCTTT. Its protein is CASSKMRGATEAFF. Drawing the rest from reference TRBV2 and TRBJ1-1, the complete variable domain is EPEVTQTPSHQVTQMGQEVILRCVPISNHLYFYWYRQILGQKVEFLVSFYNNEISEKSEIFDDQFSVERPDGSNFTLKIRSTKLEDSAMYFCASSKMRGATEAFFGQGTRLTVV.

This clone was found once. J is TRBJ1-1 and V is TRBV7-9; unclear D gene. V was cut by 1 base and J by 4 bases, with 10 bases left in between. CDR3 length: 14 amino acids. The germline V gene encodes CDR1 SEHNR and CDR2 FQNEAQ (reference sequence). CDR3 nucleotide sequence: TGTGCCAGCAGCTTAGTTGCCGGGAGCACTGAAGCTTTCTTT. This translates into CASSLVAGSTEAFF.

The CDR3 protein is CASSLAQGLQETQYF. CDR3 bases: TGTGCCAGCAGTTTAGCTCAGGGGCTCCAAGAGACCCAGTACTTC. The V call is TRBV28, the J call TRBJ2-5, with D maybe TRBD1 (6 bases). This CDR3 has 15 residues. Per the germline V gene, CDR1 is MDHEN and CDR2 is SYDVKM. Between the trimmed V and J ends, which lost 2 bases and 1 base, there was a span of 11 bases.